These T cell receptor beta chains were read from a single sample in a study of blood T cells in healthy people across ages. TCRdb reprocessed the 5' RACE reads via MiXCR and lists one record per CDR3 protein. The table records about 760,000 distinct CDR3 sequences, around 50% of them present only once. Material for sequencing was blood. These receptors were collected from a man aged 35-49 years in good health. Both conserved end residues are part of each CDR3. The D gene is left open where the match is weak. A clone size is listed for some rows: how often the clone was seen (once, few, many), or a class if it is expanded.

v_call,d_call,clone_size,j_call,cdr3_aa,cdr3_nt
TRBV28,NA,NA,TRBJ2-2,CASSLYGRLNTGELFF,TGTGCCAGCAGTTTATATGGACGGCTGAACACCGGGGAGCTGTTTTTT
TRBV27,NA,NA,TRBJ2-7,CASSLTPDRTYEQYF,TGTGCCAGCAGTTTAACCCCTGACAGAACCTACGAGCAGTACTTC
TRBV12-3/TRBV12-4,NA,NA,TRBJ1-2,CASSSVRGGFTNYGYTF,TGTGCCAGCAGTTCCGTGAGGGGAGGATTTACTAACTATGGCTACACCTTC
TRBV18,TRBD1,few,TRBJ2-2,CASSPLPVGQGYTGELFF,TGTGCCAGCTCACCCCTTCCGGTGGGACAGGGCTACACCGGGGAGCTGTTTTTT
TRBV12-5,NA,few,TRBJ2-7,CASGLSRLNEQYF,TGTGCTAGTGGTTTGTCTAGACTCAATGAGCAGTACTTC
TRBV5-6,NA,NA,TRBJ1-2,CASSLASGRAYGYTF,TGTGCCAGCAGCTTGGCCTCGGGCAGGGCATATGGCTACACCTTC
TRBV6-2/TRBV6-3,TRBD2,few,TRBJ2-7,CASRASGGRTYEQYF,TGTGCCAGCAGGGCCTCTGGCGGGAGAACCTACGAGCAGTACTTC
TRBV7-2,TRBD2,few,TRBJ2-5,CASSTTSGSRETQYF,TGTGCCAGCAGCACGACTAGCGGGAGTAGAGAGACCCAGTACTTC
TRBV5-6,TRBD1,NA,TRBJ2-3,CASSGYGQGAPGTQYF,TGTGCCAGCAGCGGGTACGGACAGGGGGCGCCAGGCACGCAGTATTTT
TRBV20-1,TRBD2,NA,TRBJ2-1,CSARVPAGRYNEQFF,TGCAGTGCTAGAGTTCCAGCGGGGAGATACAATGAGCAGTTCTTC
TRBV28,TRBD2,NA,TRBJ2-1,CASSFELAGFYNEQFF,TGTGCCAGCAGTTTTGAGCTAGCGGGCTTCTACAATGAGCAGTTCTTC
TRBV9,NA,few,TRBJ1-2,CASSGDGPYGYTF,TGTGCCAGCAGCGGGGACGGTCCCTATGGCTACACCTTC
TRBV3-1,TRBD1,NA,TRBJ1-1,CASRHTGDKAFF,TGTGCCAGCAGACACACAGGGGACAAAGCTTTCTTT
TRBV6-2/TRBV6-3,NA,few,TRBJ2-7,CASSRSGGTYEQYF,TGTGCCAGCAGCCGGAGCGGCGGTACCTACGAGCAGTACTTC
TRBV6-2/TRBV6-3,NA,NA,TRBJ1-5,CASSSPPPGLSNQPQHF,TGTGCCAGCAGTAGCCCCCCCCCGGGGTTATCCAATCAGCCCCAGCATTTT
TRBV13,TRBD2,NA,TRBJ2-4,CASSHGLANIQYF,TGTGCCAGCAGCCACGGACTAGCAAACATTCAGTACTTC
TRBV7-9,TRBD2,many,TRBJ2-7,CASSSRGAEQYF,TGTGCCAGCAGCTCGCGGGGGGCCGAGCAGTACTTC
TRBV4-1,TRBD1,NA,TRBJ2-5,CASSRTGLQETQYF,TGCGCCAGCAGCCGGACAGGGCTCCAAGAGACCCAGTACTTC
TRBV27,TRBD1,few,TRBJ2-1,CASRGTGLYNEQFF,TGTGCCAGCAGGGGGACAGGCCTCTACAATGAGCAGTTCTTC
TRBV6-1,NA,NA,TRBJ2-5,CASSDSLPQETQYF,TGTGCCAGCAGTGACAGCCTACCTCAAGAGACCCAGTACTTC
TRBV20-1,TRBD1,NA,TRBJ1-5,CSARGADRAKPQHF,TGCAGTGCTAGAGGAGCGGACAGGGCTAAGCCCCAGCATTTT
TRBV5-5,NA,NA,TRBJ1-4,CASSLQGSGNEKLFF,TGTGCCAGCAGCTTGCAGGGCAGCGGCAATGAAAAACTGTTTTTT
TRBV27,TRBD1,many,TRBJ1-1,CASSVIRGANTEAFF,TGTGCCAGCAGTGTGATCAGGGGGGCGAACACTGAAGCTTTCTTT
TRBV29-1,NA,many,TRBJ2-7,CSVAGITSYEQYF,TGCAGCGTAGCTGGAATCACCTCCTACGAGCAGTACTTC
TRBV7-2,TRBD1,few,TRBJ1-4,CASSPQGGKLFF,TGTGCTAGCAGCCCCCAGGGGGGGAAACTGTTTTTT
TRBV20-1,TRBD2,NA,TRBJ2-7,CSAKRLAEVYEQYF,TGCAGTGCTAAAAGACTAGCGGAAGTCTACGAGCAGTACTTC
TRBV7-2,TRBD1,few,TRBJ1-2,CASSRPDRRGGYTF,TGTGCCAGCAGCCGACCGGACAGGCGGGGGGGCTACACCTTC
TRBV12-3/TRBV12-4,NA,NA,TRBJ2-7,CASSLELSEQYF,TGTGCCAGCAGTTTAGAGCTTAGTGAGCAGTACTTC
TRBV5-5,TRBD2,once,TRBJ2-3,CASRSLAGGSTDTQYF,TGTGCCAGCAGATCCCTAGCGGGAGGGAGCACAGATACGCAGTATTTT
TRBV20-1,NA,NA,TRBJ2-5,CTLNRFQEAQYF,TGCACCCTGAACAGGTTTCAAGAGGCCCAGTACTTC
TRBV21-1,NA,NA,TRBJ2-7,CASSKLFKMSSYEQYF,TGTGCCAGCAGCAAACTTTTTAAGATGAGCTCCTACGAGCAGTACTTC
TRBV28,NA,NA,TRBJ1-2,CASRSQGADYGYTF,TGTGCCAGCAGGAGCCAGGGCGCGGACTATGGCTACACCTTC
TRBV11-2,TRBD2,NA,TRBJ2-3,CASSLMLAGGTDTQYF,TGTGCCAGCAGCTTAATGCTAGCGGGAGGCACAGATACGCAGTATTTT
TRBV10-3,NA,NA,TRBJ2-6,CAISEAFGKKPHSVGANVLTF,TGTGCCATCAGTGAGGCTTTCGGGAAGAAGCCCCACTCTGTCGGGGCCAACGTCCTGACTTTC
TRBV5-1,NA,NA,TRBJ1-5,CASSRGGPGDQPQHF,TGCGCCAGCAGCCGTGGTGGGCCGGGGGATCAGCCCCAGCATTTT
TRBV15,TRBD2,once,TRBJ2-1,CATSREAPGLVYNEQFF,TGTGCCACCAGCAGAGAGGCCCCGGGACTAGTTTACAATGAGCAGTTCTTC
TRBV7-2,NA,NA,TRBJ2-1,CASSSTGRDEQFF,TGTGCCAGCAGTTCGACAGGGAGGGATGAGCAGTTCTTC
TRBV5-1,NA,NA,TRBJ2-3,CASSDAINTQYF,TGCGCCAGCAGCGATGCAATAAATACGCAGTATTTT
TRBV29-1,NA,NA,TRBJ2-6,CSVEAAGSGANVLTF,TGCAGCGTTGAAGCGGCGGGCTCTGGGGCCAACGTCCTGACTTTC
TRBV5-1,NA,NA,TRBJ1-2,CASSPSWMGNDGYTF,TGCGCCAGCAGCCCCTCTTGGATGGGCAATGATGGCTACACCTTC
TRBV29-1,TRBD2,few,TRBJ2-3,CSVGPSGLAGLLGDTQYF,TGCAGCGTTGGGCCGTCGGGACTAGCGGGACTATTGGGGGATACGCAGTATTTT
TRBV5-1,TRBD2,NA,TRBJ2-6,CASSLETSGTSGANVLTF,TGCGCCAGCAGCTTGGAAACTAGCGGCACCTCTGGGGCCAACGTCCTGACTTTC
TRBV20-1,TRBD2,NA,TRBJ2-5,CSAWTAGGPNNEQYF,TGCAGTGCTTGGACAGCGGGGGGGCCTAACAATGAGCAGTACTTC
TRBV29-1,NA,few,TRBJ2-5,CSVELGASGAGTQYF,TGCAGCGTTGAGTTGGGTGCCAGCGGTGCAGGGACCCAGTACTTC
TRBV5-1,TRBD1,NA,TRBJ1-5,CASSPQGDVWQPQHF,TGCGCCAGCAGCCCGCAGGGGGACGTATGGCAGCCCCAGCATTTT
TRBV9,NA,NA,TRBJ2-1,CASSVGAGWVVEQFF,TGTGCCAGCAGCGTAGGGGCAGGTTGGGTGGTTGAGCAGTTCTTC
TRBV9,NA,NA,TRBJ2-7,CASSAQGWSDYEQYF,TGTGCCAGCAGCGCGCAGGGTTGGTCGGACTACGAGCAGTACTTC
TRBV4-1,NA,NA,TRBJ1-1,CASSQIRDFEAFF,TGCGCCAGCAGCCAGATCCGGGACTTTGAAGCTTTCTTT
TRBV2,TRBD1,once,TRBJ2-5,CASSAGQGAAVETQYF,TGTGCCAGCAGTGCCGGACAGGGGGCGGCGGTGGAGACCCAGTACTTC
TRBV18,NA,few,TRBJ2-7,CASSPLGAADLEQYF,TGTGCCAGCTCACCACTGGGGGCCGCCGACCTGGAGCAGTACTTC
TRBV14,NA,NA,TRBJ1-2,CASSPHYRDGYTF,TGTGCCAGCAGCCCACATTACAGGGATGGCTACACCTTC
TRBV3-1,NA,few,TRBJ1-1,CASSQYRSNTEAFF,TGTGCCAGCAGCCAGTACAGGTCAAACACTGAAGCTTTCTTT
TRBV6-1,NA,NA,TRBJ1-1,CASSPLGRNTEAFF,TGTGCCAGCAGTCCCTTAGGAAGGAACACTGAAGCTTTCTTT
TRBV10-3,NA,NA,TRBJ2-7,CATSAGSLYEQYF,TGTGCCACCAGTGCCGGGAGTCTCTACGAGCAGTACTTC